This T cell receptor (beta chain) was identified during a study of human CD8 memory T cell subsets (dated by TCRdb to the early 2020s). For context, the study as a whole: The clonal relationships among stem-like (TSTEM), progenitor exhausted-like (TPEX) and effector memory CD8+ T cell subsets were assessed by comparing the TCRbeta repertoires of these subsets. TCRbeta repertoires were obtained from TSTEM, TPEX and effector memory subsets contributed by each of several donors. The study at large found these results: Sequencing was limited to TCRbeta chains, and the repertoire comparisons were based on more than five donors analyzed with paired t-tests and Bonferroni correction. Greater repertoire diversity in TSTEM than in TPEX subsets was suggested by Chao1 estimates, potentially reflecting a broader range of specificities. The stem-like TSTEM and TPEX subsets each shared clonotypes with effector memory cells, but the TSTEM and TPEX repertoires had minimal overlap with each other, suggesting distinct antigen spectra. Normalized Shannon-Wiener diversity was similarly high in the TSTEM and TPEX subsets, while the effector memory subsets were comparatively less diverse.

Going by frequency, this clonotype is medium-sized (0.01 to 0.1%); no count is logged. No antigen is known for it. Peripheral blood mononuclear cells were isolated from healthy donor buffy coats by density gradient separation. The study enriched total CD8+ T cells through negative magnetic separation using EasySep or MojoSort CD8+ T cell isolation kits. For each subset, total RNA was extracted using an RNeasy Mini Kit from duplicate vials of approximately 160,000 sorted CD8+ T cells. The PBMCs were used fresh or after being cryopreserved in fetal bovine serum with about 10% DMSO. Fluorescence-activated cell sorting on a FACSAria III was used to sort CD8+ T cell subsets to purity. The germline V gene (reference sequence) yields DFQATT for CDR1 and SNEGSKA for CDR2. Spanning cysteine to phenylalanine, the CDR3 consists of 14 amino acids. DNA for this receptor is not on file. A Human TCR Profiling Kit was used to prepare UMI-labeled 5' RACE TCRbeta libraries. Every TCRbeta library was prepared in parallel with an identical number of PCR cycles. Processing in the source paper ran as follows. The number of functional CDR3beta clonotypes in each TCRbeta library ranged from about 2,700 to 20,000. MIGEC 1.2.9 was used for UMI extraction and consensus assembly, with at least three reads per UMI being required. MiXCR 3.0.3 was used to extract the in-frame CDR3beta repertoires. After each sample was downsampled to 42,000 randomly selected UMIs, diversity metrics were computed in VDJtools 1.2.1. For the top 3,000 clones of each sample pair, the repertoire overlap metrics D, R and F2 were calculated in VDJtools. TCRdb reprocessed the reads and lists each CDR3 protein sequence as a single entry, with no DNA. The V and J calls here are based on TCRdb, not the publication. The sample's table lists a count of just under 7,500 distinct CDR3 sequences. Approximately 22% of the sample goes to the ten largest clones.

This TCR was sampled from a human donor in good health. The sequenced sample was CD8+ T cells from PBMCs. Here the chain combines TRBV20-1 and TRBJ2-5; checking the TCRdb D call of TRBD1 is not possible without DNA. CDR3 protein: CSAVGTGVFETQYF.